This T cell receptor (beta chain) is from a study of blood T cell repertoires in COVID-19. The ends were cut back, 8 bases at V and 0 bases at J, with 10 bases in the middle. Germline values: CDR1 SNHLY, CDR2 FYNNEI. The CDR3 covers 14 residues. In the study's own analysis: Amplifying reference gene primers gave estimates of nucleated cell counts. Data came from immunoSEQ multiplex PCR; TCRdb stores just in-frame clones and leaves some out. That table gives V, J and clone size, and the DNA gave D and trimming. The table shows some 350,000 clones, with around 91% occurring only once. The sequenced sample was peripheral blood. V is TRBV2 and J is TRBJ2-2; D may be TRBD1 (6 bases). This sequence originates from a woman aged 18-30 years who had recovered from COVID-19. Here the CDR3 DNA reads TGTGCCAGCGCCGGGACAACGAACACCGGGGAGCTGTTTTTT. It yields the protein CASAGTTNTGELFF.